Sequencing of this T cell receptor (beta chain) was carried out in a study of T cells after yellow fever vaccination. The overall study: Any fraction with a low cell number was prepared using SMART-Seq v4 Ultra Low Input.

The CDR3 consists of 15 residues. Germline V gene data show CDR1 as SSHAT and CDR2 as FNYEAQ (reference sequence). TCRdb recomputed calls from the 5' RACE reads with MiXCR, one row per CDR3 protein. The table includes about 340,000 distinct CDR3 sequences, about 4% detected once. Many counts were recorded for this clonotype. Its antigen is not identified. General observations from the study: When the response was secondary, it was weaker but reached its peak faster, day 5 versus 15. A large majority of primary-vaccination clones showed up again after the booster (around 96% CD4, 85% to 90% CD8).

This clonotype originated in a man between 18 and 35 years old who received the YFV17D yellow fever vaccine. The sample was PBMCs, taken 5 days after the yellow fever booster vaccination. The rearrangement links TRBV7-7 to TRBJ2-7; D perhaps matches TRBD1 (5 bases). The CDR3 spells CASSLGLGVSYEQYV. DNA for the CDR3: TGTGCTAGCAGCTTAGGATTAGGGGTTTCCTACGAGCAGTACGTC.